Following are 25 T cell receptor beta chains from one sample sequenced in a study of T cells in Graves' hyperthyroidism and ophthalmopathy (dated by TCRdb to the late 2010s). Library preparation used multiplex PCR. Sequenced on an Illumina HiSeq 2000. The TCR beta CDR3 regions were amplified from the RNA transcripts. For the first round of RT-PCR on the TCR CDR3, the HTBI primer set was used together with the Qiagen OneStep RT-PCR kit. Starting from the raw public reads, TCRdb applied fastp trimming at Q25, assembled clones with MiXCR and retained in-frame beta chains. Rows with a matching CDR3 protein are joined into one entry that keeps the most common DNA and genes. The sample records fewer than 450,000 distinct CDR3 sequences, over 12% of which are singletons. Roughly 20% of the sample goes to the ten largest clones. Sequencing input: blood. Receptor source: a woman aged 55-69 years with Graves' ophthalmopathy.

Points on this clonotype: The junction does not match germline at one end; this may be a read error. V usage is TRBV20-1 and J usage is TRBJ1-3; D unclear. The CDR3 sequence is 17 residues long. CDR1 and CDR2 from the germline V gene are DFQATT and SNEGSKA (reference sequence). CDR3 protein: CSARMPPPGNSGDTIYF. CDR3 nucleotides: TGCAGTGCTAGAATGCCCCCGCCGGGAAACTCTGGAGACACCATATATTTT.

The chain uses TRBV4-1 and TRBJ2-4, with TRBD2 as a possible D gene (5 bases). Trimming removed 1 base at V and 0 bases at J, with 25 bases between. The CDR3 spans 21 residues. Germline CDR1 MGHRA, CDR2 YSYEKL. CDR3 amino acids: CASSQGAGRQWGVIAKNIQYF. CDR3 in DNA: TGCGCCAGCAGCCAAGGGGCAGGTCGACAATGGGGAGTAATAGCCAAAAACATTCAGTACTTC.

The chain is built from TRBV6-2 or TRBV6-3 and TRBJ2-1; 11 nucleotides agree with TRBD2. The CDR3 consists of 15 residues. The J segment lost 12 bases and the V segment lost 5 bases, leaving 12 bases of the junction unmatched. Germline loops: CDR1 MNHEY, CDR2 SVGEGT. The CDR3 region is CASSDLAGGPRGQFF. In DNA, the CDR3 is TGTGCCAGCAGTGACTTAGCGGGAGGGCCAAGGGGGCAGTTCTTC.

This clonotype was recorded many times. V is TRBV24-1 and J is TRBJ2-5; D not certain. V lost 4 bases and J 2 bases, leaving 10 bases between the germline ends. The CDR3 loop spans 14 amino acids. Germline CDR1 and CDR2: KGHDR and SFDVKD. CDR3 bases: TGTGCCACCAGTGACCGACGAGTTCAAGAGACCCAGTACTTC. It encodes CATSDRRVQETQYF.

This clonotype appeared many times. V usage is TRBV3-1 and J usage is TRBJ1-6; the D gene is possibly TRBD1 (5 bases). CDR3 length: 16 residues. The V end was cut by 0 bases, the J end by 7 bases, with 13 bases between. CDR1 and CDR2 (germline): LGHDT, YNNKEL (reference sequence). CDR3 bases: TGTGCCAGCAGCCAAGATCGTTGGACAACCAATTCACCCCTCCACTTT. The encoded protein is CASSQDRWTTNSPLHF. The full variable domain, rest sourced from reference TRBV3-1 and TRBJ1-6, is DTAVSQTPKYLVTQMGNDKSIKCEQNLGHDTMYWYKQDSKKFLKIMFSYNNKELIINETVPNRFSPKSPDKAHLNLHINSLELGDSAVYFCASSQDRWTTNSPLHFGNGTRLTVT.

This clonotype was observed a few times. The chain recombines TRBV28 with TRBJ1-5; no definite D call. Deletions cut 5 bases from V and 7 bases from J, with 9 bases between. Germline V gene sequence: CDR1 MDHEN, CDR2 SYDVKM. The CDR3 spans 12 residues. As DNA, the CDR3 is TGTGCCAGCAGTGTAATCCGACAGCCCCAGCATTTT. It is translated as CASSVIRQPQHF.

Details on this clonotype: A much larger clone lies one base from this, so it may be a read error. This chain links TRBV5-1 with TRBJ1-3, with D hard to call. Germline V gene lookup returns CDR1 SGHRS and CDR2 YFSETQ. The CDR3 is 13 amino acids. In DNA, the CDR3 is TGCGCCAGCAGCCTTGACGTCGGAAACACCATGTATTTT. Translation: CASSLDVGNTMYF.

This clonotype showed up many times. This chain joins TRBV3-1 and TRBJ2-7, with TRBD1 matching over 9 bases. The V gene's germline CDR1 is LGHDT and CDR2 YNNKEL (reference sequence). Trimming removed 4 bases from V and 2 bases from J; junction bases left unmatched: 18. This CDR3 has 19 amino acids. As DNA, the CDR3 is TGTGCCAGCAGCCCGTCACTAGGACAGGGGCCCGGACTTCCCTACGAGCAGTACTTC. Protein sequence: CASSPSLGQGPGLPYEQYF.

This clonotype was observed at least ten times. The J gene is TRBJ1-5, the V gene TRBV6-1, with a weak D call TRBD1 (5 bases). This CDR3 spans 13 amino acids. Germline V gene data show CDR1 as MNHNS and CDR2 as SASEGT. The ends were cut back, 8 bases at V and 7 bases at J, with 15 bases in the middle. The CDR3: CASFSGFGQPQHF. CDR3 nucleotides: TGTGCCAGCTTTTCAGGGTTCGGACAGCCCCAGCATTTT.

Comment on this clonotype: One junction end does not reproduce the germline sequence, and a read error may be involved. This chain uses TRBV28 with TRBJ2-3; 12 bases are a match to TRBD2. The CDR3 sequence is 19 residues long. The germline V gene encodes CDR1 MDHEN and CDR2 SYDVKM. CDR3 region: CVSSSRLAGVQWNADTQYF. CDR3 DNA: TGTGTCAGCAGTTCCCGACTAGCGGGAGTACAATGGAATGCAGATACGCAGTATTTT.

The chain combines TRBV19 with TRBJ1-1; TRBD1 might be the D (6 bases). CDR1 is LNHDA, CDR2 SQIVND, per germline (reference sequence). Trimming removed 5 bases at V and 0 bases at J, with 19 bases between. CDR3 size: 17 residues. DNA for the CDR3: TGTGCCAGTAGTCCTTTCCGTGACAGGTCTATGAACACTGAAGCTTTCTTT. Protein product: CASSPFRDRSMNTEAFF.

This clonotype was observed a handful of times. V and J are TRBV19 and TRBJ2-1; tentatively, D is TRBD2 (6 bases). The V end lost 3 bases, the J end lost 3 bases, and 15 bases lay between the germline ends. In germline, CDR1 is LNHDA, CDR2 SQIVND (reference sequence). The CDR3 length is 16 residues. The chain's CDR3 is CASSISGSTLYNEQFF. The CDR3 DNA sequence: TGTGCCAGTAGTATCTCCGGGAGTACCCTCTACAATGAGCAGTTCTTC. Combining the CDR3 with reference TRBV19 and TRBJ2-1 gives the whole variable domain DGGITQSPKYLFRKEGQNVTLSCEQNLNHDAMYWYRQDPGQGLRLIYYSQIVNDFQKGDIAEGYSVSREKKESFPLTVTSAQKNPTAFYLCASSISGSTLYNEQFFGPGTRLTVL.

This clonotype was recorded many times. V usage is TRBV6-1 and J usage is TRBJ2-1; 9 nucleotides line up with TRBD2. Germline trimming cut 6 bases from V and 8 bases from J; bases unmatched to any gene: 11. Germline V lookup: CDR1 MNHNS, CDR2 SASEGT. This CDR3 has 15 residues. The CDR3 DNA reads TGTGCCAGCAGGAGGGCGGGAGGGCCGATCCATGAGCAGTTCTTC. Protein product: CASRRAGGPIHEQFF.

The table lists this clonotype with many counts. The chain links TRBV20-1 to TRBJ2-1; TRBD2 agrees at 9 bases. Trimming at V came to 6 bases and at J to 7 bases, leaving 7 bases not matched to a gene. CDR3 length equals 13 residues. Germline V lookup: CDR1 DFQATT, CDR2 SNEGSKA (reference sequence). CDR3 sequence reads: CSASGTSMNEQFF. The DNA for the CDR3 is TGCAGTGCGTCCGGGACTAGCATGAATGAGCAGTTCTTC.

At least ten counts were recorded for this clonotype. J is TRBJ1-1 and V is TRBV6-1; tentatively, D is TRBD1 (5 bases). Germline lookup yields CDR1 MNHNS and CDR2 SASEGT. V was trimmed by 6 bases and J by 1 base, leaving 12 bases between them. The CDR3 is 14 amino acids. The CDR3 coding sequence is TGTGCCAGCAGAGGAACAGGTACGAACACTGAAGCTTTCTTT. The encoded protein is CASRGTGTNTEAFF.

This clonotype has at least ten counts. This chain uses TRBV30 with TRBJ1-5, with TRBD1 matching 10 bases. Germline V gene data show CDR1 as GTSNPN and CDR2 as SVGIG (reference sequence). V dropped 0 bases and J dropped 2; count of bases not matched to a gene: 1. CDR3 length equals 15 residues. The CDR3, as DNA: TGTGCCTGGAGTGTAGGGACAGGGGGCAATCAGCCCCAGCATTTT. As protein: CAWSVGTGGNQPQHF.

This clonotype was seen many times. The rearrangement joins TRBV29-1 to TRBJ2-7, with TRBD1 matching 9 bases. This CDR3 is built from 13 residues. V lost 4 bases to trimming and J lost 5 bases; unmatched junction nucleotides: 6. Germline CDR1 reads SQVTM; CDR2 reads ANQGSEA. CDR3 sequence reads: CSVARDRVDEQYF. The CDR3 bases are TGCAGCGTTGCCCGGGACAGGGTCGACGAGCAGTACTTC.

In this sample, this clonotype turned up many times. The gene calls are TRBV7-3 and TRBJ1-2, with 10 bases that match TRBD1. This CDR3 contains 15 residues. Germline V gene lookup returns CDR1 SGHTA and CDR2 FQGTGA. J lost 4 bases, V lost 5 bases, and 7 bases had no gene match. The CDR3, as DNA: TGTGCCAGCAGCCTAGAGGGGACAGGGGCCTATGGCTACACCTTC. Translated, it gives CASSLEGTGAYGYTF.

The rearrangement uses TRBV7-9 and TRBJ2-3, with D possibly matching TRBD2 (6 bases). V lost 5 bases and J 1 base, leaving 13 bases between the germline ends. The germline V gene has CDR1 SEHNR and CDR2 FQNEAQ (reference sequence). The CDR3 spans 15 residues. The CDR3 DNA follows: TGTGCCAGCAGCCGACTAGTCGCAGGCACAGATACGCAGTATTTT. Protein product: CASSRLVAGTDTQYF.

This clonotype was counted many times. The chain is built from TRBV12-3 or TRBV12-4 and TRBJ2-3; the match to TRBD2 covers 13 bases. CDR3 length equals 16 residues. V lost 1 base to trimming and J lost 6 bases; unmatched junction nucleotides: 4. The CDR3 DNA reads as TGTGCCAGCAGTTTAGGAGGACTAGCGGGAGTCGATACGCAGTATTTT. The encoded protein is CASSLGGLAGVDTQYF.

The CDR3 sequence is CASSLGGQVIKSTEAFF. CDR3 DNA: TGTGCCAGCAGCTTAGGGGGACAGGTAATCAAGAGCACTGAAGCTTTCTTT. The chain combines TRBV7-3 with TRBJ1-1, with 8 bases fitting TRBD1. The CDR3 loop spans 17 amino acids. The trim removed 2 bases at V and 4 bases at J, leaving 12 bases unmatched. CDR1 and CDR2 from the germline V gene are SGHTA and FQGTGA.

This clonotype was seen at least ten times. V and J are TRBV20-1 and TRBJ2-1; D not resolved. V was clipped by 3 bases and J by 8 bases, with 8 bases between them. CDR1 and CDR2 (germline): DFQATT, SNEGSKA (reference sequence). CDR3 length: 11 residues. CDR3 protein: CSASWFDEQFF. The CDR3, as DNA: TGCAGTGCTAGTTGGTTTGATGAGCAGTTCTTC.

This clonotype was recorded a few times. The rearrangement joins TRBV24-1 to TRBJ2-5; possible D gene TRBD1, 6 bases. V was cut by 7 bases and J by 2 bases, with 7 bases left in between. Germline V gene lookup returns CDR1 KGHDR and CDR2 SFDVKD. CDR3 length: 12 residues. The CDR3 DNA follows: TGTGCCACCAGAGGACAGCAAGAGACCCAGTACTTC. It is translated as CATRGQQETQYF.

This clonotype has just a few counts. This chain joins TRBV28 and TRBJ1-3; 8 nucleotides line up with TRBD1. The CDR3 sequence is 13 residues long. Germline values: CDR1 MDHEN, CDR2 SYDVKM. Losses at the gene ends were 5 bases for V and 15 bases for J; bases not matched to a gene: 12. CDR3 amino acids: CASSGGTGFGRYF. CDR3 nucleotide sequence: TGTGCCAGCAGTGGCGGGACAGGATTCGGGCGATATTTT.

This clonotype has a handful of counts. This chain links TRBV15 with TRBJ2-1, with 10 bases that match TRBD1. CDR3 size: 17 residues. V gave up 5 bases and J gave up 10 bases; unmatched junction bases: 17. CDR1 and CDR2 from the germline V gene are LNHNV and YYDKDF (reference sequence). This CDR3 reads CATSRFGTGVGVGEQFF. As DNA, the CDR3 is TGTGCCACCAGCCGCTTCGGGACAGGGGTTGGTGTGGGCGAGCAGTTCTTC.